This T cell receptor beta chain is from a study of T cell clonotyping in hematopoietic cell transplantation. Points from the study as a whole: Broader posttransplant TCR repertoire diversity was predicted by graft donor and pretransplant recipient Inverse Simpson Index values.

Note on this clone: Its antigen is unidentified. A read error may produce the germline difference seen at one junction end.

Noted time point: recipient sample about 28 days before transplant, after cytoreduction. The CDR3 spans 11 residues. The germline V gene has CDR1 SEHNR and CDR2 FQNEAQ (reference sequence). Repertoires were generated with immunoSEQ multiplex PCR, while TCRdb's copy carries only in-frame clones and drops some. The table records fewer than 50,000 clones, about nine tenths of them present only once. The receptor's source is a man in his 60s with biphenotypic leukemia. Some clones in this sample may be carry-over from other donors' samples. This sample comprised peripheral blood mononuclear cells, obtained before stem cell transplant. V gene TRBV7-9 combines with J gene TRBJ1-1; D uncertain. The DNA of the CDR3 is TGTGCCAGCAGCTTAGAGGGCCAGTTAACTTTT. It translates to CASSLEGQLTF.